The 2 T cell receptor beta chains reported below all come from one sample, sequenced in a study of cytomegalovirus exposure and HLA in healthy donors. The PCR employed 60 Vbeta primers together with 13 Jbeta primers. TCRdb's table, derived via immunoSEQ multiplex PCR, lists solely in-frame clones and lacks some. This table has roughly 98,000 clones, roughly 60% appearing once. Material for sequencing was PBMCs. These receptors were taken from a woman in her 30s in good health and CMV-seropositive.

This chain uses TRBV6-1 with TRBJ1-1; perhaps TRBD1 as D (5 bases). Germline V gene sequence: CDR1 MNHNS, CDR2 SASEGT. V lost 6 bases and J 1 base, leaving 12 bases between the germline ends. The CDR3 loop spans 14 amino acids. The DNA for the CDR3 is TGTGCCAGCAGAGTGGGACTTACGAACACTGAAGCTTTCTTT. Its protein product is CASRVGLTNTEAFF.

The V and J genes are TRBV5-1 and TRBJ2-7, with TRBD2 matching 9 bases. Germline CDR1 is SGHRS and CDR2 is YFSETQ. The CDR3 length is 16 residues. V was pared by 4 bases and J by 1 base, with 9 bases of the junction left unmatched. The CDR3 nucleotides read TGCGCCAGCAGCGCTCTGGCTAGCGGGGAGTCCTACGAGCAGTACTTC. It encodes CASSALASGESYEQYF.